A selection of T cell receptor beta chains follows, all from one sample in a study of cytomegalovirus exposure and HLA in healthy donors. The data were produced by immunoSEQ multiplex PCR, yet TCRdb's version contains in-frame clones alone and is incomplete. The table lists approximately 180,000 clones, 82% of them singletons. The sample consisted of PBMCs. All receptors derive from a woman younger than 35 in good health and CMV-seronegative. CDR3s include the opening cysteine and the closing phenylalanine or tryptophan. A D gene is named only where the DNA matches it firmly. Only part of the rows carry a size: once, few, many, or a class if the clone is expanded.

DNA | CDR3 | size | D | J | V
TGTGCCTGGAGTCGCCCGACTATTACCCAGTACTTC | CAWSRPTITQYF | . | . | TRBJ2-5 | TRBV30
TGTGCCAGCAGCCAAGTCGTTGGTAGTCTTTCAGAGACCCAGTACTTC | CASSQVVGSLSETQYF | . | . | TRBJ2-5 | TRBV14
TGTGCTAGTGGTTTGTCGGTCTATGGCTACACCTTC | CASGLSVYGYTF | . | . | TRBJ1-2 | TRBV12-5
TGCGCCAGCAGCCGGAGCGGGACAGGAGTCACCGGGGAGCTGTTTTTT | CASSRSGTGVTGELFF | . | . | TRBJ2-2 | TRBV5-1
TGCGCCAGCAGTGCTGTTGGGACAGGTCGCACCGGGGAGCTGTTTTTT | CASSAVGTGRTGELFF | . | TRBD1 | TRBJ2-2 | TRBV10-1
TGTGCCAGCAGCTCCGGGACAGCCTTGAATGAGCAGTTCTTC | CASSSGTALNEQFF | . | TRBD1 | TRBJ2-1 | TRBV5-4
TGTGCCAGCAGTCCCTCCCGAGGCGATAGCAATCAGCCCCAGCATTTT | CASSPSRGDSNQPQHF | few | . | TRBJ1-5 | TRBV27
TGTGCCAGCAGTGGACTAGCGGGGAATGAGCAGTTCTTC | CASSGLAGNEQFF | . | TRBD2 | TRBJ2-1 | TRBV6-6
TGTGCCAGCAGCCCTAGGGGGTTGGGTGGCTACACCTTC | CASSPRGLGGYTF | few | . | TRBJ1-2 | TRBV11-3
TGTGCCACCAGTTCTGGACTAGCGGGCACAGATACGCAGTATTTT | CATSSGLAGTDTQYF | . | TRBD2 | TRBJ2-3 | TRBV15
TGTGCCAGCAGCCTAGGGGGACAGTTGCGCACAGATACGCAGTATTTT | CASSLGGQLRTDTQYF | . | TRBD1 | TRBJ2-3 | TRBV5-8
TGTGCTAGTGGTTTTGGTATACGCGGGGGCGATGCGGGGGGGGATGAGCAGTTCTTC | CASGFGIRGGDAGGDEQFF | . | TRBD2 | TRBJ2-1 | TRBV12-5
TGTGCCAGCAGCTCTGGACAGGGTACGGTTAACTATGGCTACACCTTC | CASSSGQGTVNYGYTF | . | TRBD1 | TRBJ1-2 | TRBV7-9
TGTGCCAGCTCACCACCGGCTTGGGAGGCTAGCACAGATACGCAGTATTTT | CASSPPAWEASTDTQYF | . | . | TRBJ2-3 | TRBV18
TGTGCCAGCAGCTTTGGACAGGCTGAAGCTTTCTTT | CASSFGQAEAFF | . | TRBD1 | TRBJ1-1 | TRBV7-9
TGCGCCAGCAGCCAAGTGCGACTAGCGGGAGCAAGGGATGAGCAGTTCTTC | CASSQVRLAGARDEQFF | . | TRBD2 | TRBJ2-1 | TRBV4-1
TGTGCCAGCAGCCCGCAGACTAGCGGGACCTACAATGAGCAGTTCTTC | CASSPQTSGTYNEQFF | few | TRBD2 | TRBJ2-1 | TRBV7-9
TGTGCCAGCAGTCGGGGACTAGCCTACAATGAGCAGTTCTTC | CASSRGLAYNEQFF | . | TRBD2 | TRBJ2-1 | TRBV27
TGTGCCTCGGCGGGCAATCAGCCCCAGCATTTT | CASAGNQPQHF | . | . | TRBJ1-5 | TRBV28
TGTGCCAGCAGTCTATCCCCCTCGGCCAGGGCCCTATACAATGAGCAGTTCTTC | CASSLSPSARALYNEQFF | once | . | TRBJ2-1 | TRBV28
TGTGCCAGCAGGCCCTGGACTAGCGGGAGTAGCGGGGAGCTGTTTTTT | CASRPWTSGSSGELFF | . | TRBD2 | TRBJ2-2 | TRBV28
TGTGCCAGCAGCTTAGCGGCTAGCGGGATCAATGAGCAGTTCTTC | CASSLAASGINEQFF | . | TRBD2 | TRBJ2-1 | TRBV7-9
TGTGCCACCAGCCGTCGGACAGTCGAAGAGACCCAGTACTTC | CATSRRTVEETQYF | . | . | TRBJ2-5 | TRBV15
TGTGCCAGCAGTTTATACGCCTCAGGGGGCCCTGAAGCTTTCTTT | CASSLYASGGPEAFF | once | TRBD1 | TRBJ1-1 | TRBV28
TGTGCCAGCAGCCAAGATGTACAGGGGACCCTTCGGGAGCAGTACTTC | CASSQDVQGTLREQYF | . | TRBD1 | TRBJ2-7 | TRBV4-2
TGTGCCAGCAGCGTCGGGACAGGGAAACGCGGCTACACCTTC | CASSVGTGKRGYTF | once | TRBD1 | TRBJ1-2 | TRBV11-3
TGTGCCAGCAGCCCGATCGCGGGAGACGAGCAGTACTTC | CASSPIAGDEQYF | . | TRBD2 | TRBJ2-7 | TRBV7-9
TGTGCCAGCAGCCCTACGGGAGGCCTCGCCTACGAGCAGTACTTC | CASSPTGGLAYEQYF | . | TRBD2 | TRBJ2-7 | TRBV9
TGTGCCAGCAGCCAAGATAGCGGTTCCTACAATGAGCAGTTCTTC | CASSQDSGSYNEQFF | . | . | TRBJ2-1 | TRBV4-2
TGCGCCAGCAGCCCCGAACAGGGCTCTGGGGCCAACGTCCTGACTTTC | CASSPEQGSGANVLTF | . | . | TRBJ2-6 | TRBV5-1
TGTGCCAGCAGTCCCACTAGCGGGAGTTGGAATGAGCAGTTCTTC | CASSPTSGSWNEQFF | . | TRBD2 | TRBJ2-1 | TRBV27
TGCAGCGTTGAAGGGACTATAGCGGGAGCATCCTACAATGAGCAGTTCTTC | CSVEGTIAGASYNEQFF | . | TRBD2 | TRBJ2-1 | TRBV29-1
TGTGCCAGCAGTTACTCTTGGACAGTTGGCTACACCTTC | CASSYSWTVGYTF | few | . | TRBJ1-2 | TRBV6-5
TGTGCCAGCAGTTACGTGGCAGGGATGAACACTGAAGCTTTCTTT | CASSYVAGMNTEAFF | . | . | TRBJ1-1 | TRBV6-6
TGTGCCAGCAGCGTGCGGGACAGTCATTATAGCAATCAGCCCCAGCATTTT | CASSVRDSHYSNQPQHF | . | TRBD1 | TRBJ1-5 | TRBV7-8
TGTGCCAGCAGTCCTAGCGGGAGGGCCCTTTACTTC | CASSPSGRALYF | . | TRBD2 | TRBJ2-5 | TRBV27
TGCGCCAGCAGCCAAGATAGCGCCGGGGGTACCTACGAGCAGTACTTC | CASSQDSAGGTYEQYF | few | . | TRBJ2-7 | TRBV4-3
TGTGCCAGCAGCTTGGACAGGGGAGCATCAAATGAGCAGTTCTTC | CASSLDRGASNEQFF | . | TRBD1 | TRBJ2-1 | TRBV11-3
TGTGCCAGCAGTCAAGACAGAGCCACAGATACGCAGTATTTT | CASSQDRATDTQYF | once | . | TRBJ2-3 | TRBV6-5
TGTGCCAGAGGCGGTGGCCCCACCTTC | CARGGGPTF | . | . | TRBJ1-2 | TRBV5-3
TGTGCCAGTTCTATAGCGGGAGTATACAATGAGCAGTTCTTC | CASSIAGVYNEQFF | . | TRBD2 | TRBJ2-1 | TRBV19
TGCAGCGTTAAAACCGGGACTAGCGGTACCTACGAGCAGTACTTC | CSVKTGTSGTYEQYF | . | TRBD2 | TRBJ2-7 | TRBV29-1
TGTGCCAGCAGCCCGACTAGAGCAGGAGATACGCAGTATTTT | CASSPTRAGDTQYF | . | . | TRBJ2-3 | TRBV11-3
TGTGCCAGCAGTTTAGGGGGGGTCAGTAGTGGTACGCAGTATTTT | CASSLGGVSSGTQYF | . | TRBD2 | TRBJ2-3 | TRBV27
TGTGCCAGCAGCCCTAGAGGCTACGAGCAGTACTTC | CASSPRGYEQYF | few | . | TRBJ2-7 | TRBV6-6
TGTTCCAGCAGCACCTGGGACAAGAAGAACACCGGGGAGCTGTTTTTT | CSSSTWDKKNTGELFF | . | . | TRBJ2-2 | TRBV7-9
TGTGCCAGTAGTCCCTCGCCGGGCAGGGGGCTAGGGTTCACTGAAGCTTTCTTT | CASSPSPGRGLGFTEAFF | . | TRBD1 | TRBJ1-1 | TRBV19
TGTGCCAGCAGCTCTATTGCCGGGACAGGGAACGAGCAGTACTTC | CASSSIAGTGNEQYF | . | TRBD1 | TRBJ2-7 | TRBV7-6
TGTGCCAGCAGCCGCGGTGGGGCAGGAGCCTCTCAGGGGACTGAAGCTTTCTTT | CASSRGGAGASQGTEAFF | . | . | TRBJ1-1 | TRBV11-2
TGTGCCAGCAGCCAGGCCAGGGCGTCAGAGACCCAGTACTTC | CASSQARASETQYF | . | . | TRBJ2-5 | TRBV4-2
TGTGCCTCGCGCGTAGCGGGATACGAGCAGTACTTC | CASRVAGYEQYF | . | TRBD2 | TRBJ2-7 | TRBV10-3
TGTGCCAGCAGTTCTTTAGCGGATTTGACCCAGTACTTC | CASSSLADLTQYF | . | . | TRBJ2-5 | TRBV27